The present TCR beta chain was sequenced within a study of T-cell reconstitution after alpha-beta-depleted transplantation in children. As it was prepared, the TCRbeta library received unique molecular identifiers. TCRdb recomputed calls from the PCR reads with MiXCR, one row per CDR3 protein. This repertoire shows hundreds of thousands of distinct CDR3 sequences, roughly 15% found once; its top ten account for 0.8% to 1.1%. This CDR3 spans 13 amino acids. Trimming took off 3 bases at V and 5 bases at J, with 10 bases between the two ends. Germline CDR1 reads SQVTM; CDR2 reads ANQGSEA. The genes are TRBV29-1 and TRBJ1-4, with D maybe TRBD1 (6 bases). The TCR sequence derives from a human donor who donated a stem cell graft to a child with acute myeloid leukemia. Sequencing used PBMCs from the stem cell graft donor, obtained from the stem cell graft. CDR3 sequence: CSVEWDKNEKLFF. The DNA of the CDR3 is TGCAGCGTTGAGTGGGACAAAAATGAAAAACTGTTTTTT.